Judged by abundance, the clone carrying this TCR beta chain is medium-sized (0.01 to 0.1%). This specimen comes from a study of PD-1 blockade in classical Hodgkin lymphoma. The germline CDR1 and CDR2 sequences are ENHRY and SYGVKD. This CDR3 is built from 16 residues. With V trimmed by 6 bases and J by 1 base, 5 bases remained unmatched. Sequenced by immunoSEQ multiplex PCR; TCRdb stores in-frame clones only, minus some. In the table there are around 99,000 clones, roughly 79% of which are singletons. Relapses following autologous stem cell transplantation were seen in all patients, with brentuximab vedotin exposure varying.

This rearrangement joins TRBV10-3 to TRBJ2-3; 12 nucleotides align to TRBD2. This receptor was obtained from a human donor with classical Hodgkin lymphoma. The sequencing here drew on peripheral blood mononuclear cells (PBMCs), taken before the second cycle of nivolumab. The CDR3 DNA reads TGTGCCATCAGAGTCCGACTAGCGGGGGGCACAGATACGCAGTATTTT. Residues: CAIRVRLAGGTDTQYF.